This passage covers 32 T cell receptor beta chains from one sample sequenced in a study of response to subunit inactivated influenza vaccine. Using its own MiXCR run on the RT-PCR reads, TCRdb lists one record per CDR3 protein. The repertoire holds about 540,000 distinct CDR3 sequences, with under 30% as singletons. A further study also used this sample, focusing on T cells expressing NK-cell markers. As that report states: Production of TCR beta cDNA relied on 5'RACE template switching with UMIs.

The sample was CD4+ T cells sorted from PBMCs, taken roughly 13 days after vaccination. The receptor set was obtained from a middle-aged man who received an inactivated influenza vaccine.

This sequence joins TRBV7-9 and TRBJ2-1; TRBD1 matches at 8 bases. Germline V gives CDR1 SEHNR, CDR2 FQNEAQ (reference sequence). J lost 9 bases, V lost 10 bases, and 5 bases had no gene match. This CDR3 has 11 residues. CDR3 amino acids: CAITGGSEQFF. The CDR3, as DNA: TGTGCCATCACAGGGGGGAGTGAGCAGTTCTTC.

V usage is TRBV7-9 and J usage is TRBJ2-4, with a possible D match to TRBD1 (6 bases). CDR1 is SEHNR, CDR2 FQNEAQ, per germline (reference sequence). The length of the CDR3 is 15 residues. V lost 6 bases and J 0 bases, leaving 12 bases between the germline ends. CDR3 DNA: TGTGCCAGCAGTAAAACAGGGATAGCCAAAAACATTCAGTACTTC. Its translation is CASSKTGIAKNIQYF.

The J gene is TRBJ2-2, the V gene TRBV10-1; 8 nucleotides agree with TRBD2. Germline V gene lookup returns CDR1 WNHNN and CDR2 SYGVQD (reference sequence). This CDR3 is built from 15 residues. The ends lost 2 bases at V and 3 bases at J; junction bases unmatched: 2. CDR3 sequence (DNA): TGCGCCAGCAGTGAGCGGCGGGGGGACACCGGGGAGCTGTTTTTT. It is translated as CASSERRGDTGELFF.

The chain links TRBV28 to TRBJ2-2, with D perhaps TRBD1 (6 bases). V lost 5 bases to trimming and J lost 1 base, with 8 bases between them. The CDR3 totals 14 residues. From germline, CDR1 is MDHEN and CDR2 SYDVKM. CDR3 DNA sequence: TGTGCCAGCAGTGTACAGGGGAACACCGGGGAGCTGTTTTTT. Protein: CASSVQGNTGELFF.

This clonotype appeared a few times. CDR3 sequence reads: CSATPLVGDTGELFF. The CDR3 DNA is TGCAGTGCCACCCCCCTAGTGGGTGACACCGGGGAGCTGTTTTTT. The rearrangement uses TRBV20-1 and TRBJ2-2, with D unclear. Germline V gives CDR1 DFQATT, CDR2 SNEGSKA (reference sequence). CDR3 length: 15 amino acids. V was clipped by 6 bases and J by 3 bases, with 17 bases between them.

The chain carries TRBV5-1 and TRBJ2-3; D might be TRBD1 (6 bases). In germline, CDR1 is SGHRS, CDR2 YFSETQ. V was cut by 4 bases and J by 1 base, with 16 bases left in between. This CDR3 has 16 amino acids. CDR3 sequence reads: CASSPQGTHRTDTQYF. The CDR3 region has the DNA TGCGCCAGCAGCCCCCAGGGGACCCACCGCACAGATACGCAGTATTTT.

This clonotype has more than one count but fewer than ten. The chain links TRBV6-2 or TRBV6-3 to TRBJ1-2; no clear D gene. V was clipped by 5 bases and J by 2 bases, with 9 bases between them. The CDR3 extends over 13 amino acids. Germline loops: CDR1 MNHEY, CDR2 SVGEGT. The CDR3 loop reads CASSQPGNYGYTF. The CDR3 region has the DNA TGTGCCAGCAGTCAGCCCGGCAACTATGGCTACACCTTC.

The chain carries TRBV20-1 and TRBJ2-5; 9 nucleotides align to TRBD2. The CDR3 runs 15 residues. CDR1 and CDR2 from the germline V gene are DFQATT and SNEGSKA (reference sequence). After removal of 2 bases from V and 5 bases from J, the junction contained 9 bases not matched to a gene. For the CDR3, the DNA is TGCAGTGCTAGATCGGGGCGGGAGGGCCGCGAGACCCAGTACTTC. It translates to CSARSGREGRETQYF.

J is TRBJ1-5 and V is TRBV7-2, with D hard to call. The CDR3 extends over 15 amino acids. CDR1 SGHTA and CDR2 FQGNSA come from the germline V gene. Between the trimmed V and J ends, which lost 2 bases and 7 bases, there was a span of 15 bases. The CDR3 loop is CASSLHPRSGQPQHF. The DNA of the CDR3 is TGTGCCAGCAGCTTACATCCTCGATCGGGACAGCCCCAGCATTTT. Using reference TRBV7-2 and TRBJ1-5 for the parts outside the CDR3, the full variable domain is GAGVSQSPSNKVTEKGKDVELRCDPISGHTALYWYRQSLGQGLEFLIYFQGNSAPDKSGLPSDRFSAERTGGSVSTLTIQRTQQEDSAVYLCASSLHPRSGQPQHFGDGTRLSIL.

The genes are TRBV4-3 and TRBJ2-7; TRBD1 matches 7 bases. This CDR3 has 13 residues. V was pared by 1 base and J by 6 bases, with 3 bases of the junction left unmatched. The germline gives CDR1 LGHNA, CDR2 YSLEER. CDR3 amino acids: CASSQVTGTEQYF. The CDR3 DNA is TGCGCCAGCAGCCAAGTGACAGGGACCGAGCAGTACTTC.

This clonotype occurred a few times. The chain links TRBV20-1 to TRBJ2-2, with TRBD2 as a possible D gene (6 bases). V lost 1 base and J lost 5, with 11 bases in between. From germline, CDR1 is DFQATT and CDR2 SNEGSKA (reference sequence). The CDR3 contains 14 residues. CDR3 coding DNA: TGCAGTGCTAGAGCGGGACTTTGGACCGGGGAGCTGTTTTTT. It encodes CSARAGLWTGELFF.

This clonotype turned up a few times. J is TRBJ2-5 and V is TRBV4-2; 7 bases are shared with TRBD2. The J segment lost 4 bases and the V segment lost 0 bases, leaving 5 bases of the junction unmatched. This CDR3 spans 15 amino acids. Germline V gene data show CDR1 as LGHNA and CDR2 as YNFKEQ. The CDR3 reads CASSQDRLARETQYF. The CDR3 bases are TGTGCCAGCAGCCAAGACCGACTAGCAAGAGAGACCCAGTACTTC.

The table lists this clonotype with many counts. The chain carries TRBV6-1 and TRBJ2-3; D possibly corresponds to TRBD2 (6 bases). V dropped 6 bases and J dropped 5 bases, with 15 bases sitting between them. Looked up from germline, CDR1 is MNHNS and CDR2 is SASEGT. The CDR3 sequence is 14 residues long. Here the CDR3 reads CASRALAIRDTQYF. The CDR3 coding sequence is TGTGCCAGCAGAGCGCTAGCGATCAGAGATACGCAGTATTTT.

This clonotype occurred a few times. The CDR3 nucleotides read TGTGCCTGGAGCCAAACCTGGGGCAACCTGGGCACAGATACGCAGTATTTT. Translating it yields CAWSQTWGNLGTDTQYF. This chain joins TRBV30 and TRBJ2-3; D may be TRBD1 (5 bases). The germline V gene has CDR1 GTSNPN and CDR2 SVGIG (reference sequence). CDR3 size: 17 residues. Trimming left V 3 bases short and J 1 base short, with 20 bases between.

This clonotype was detected a few times. The chain combines TRBV12-3 or TRBV12-4 with TRBJ2-7; TRBD2 agrees at 10 bases. The length of the CDR3 is 15 residues. Losses at the gene ends were 6 bases for V and 0 bases for J; bases not matched to a gene: 5. CDR3 nucleotides: TGTGCCAGCAGCCGCAGCGGGGGGGCCTCCTACGAGCAGTACTTC. As protein: CASSRSGGASYEQYF.

This clonotype occurred many times. The chain uses TRBV2 and TRBJ1-1; 7 bases are shared with TRBD1. Germline-derived CDR1 and CDR2 are SNHLY and FYNNEI. CDR3 size: 12 residues. V lost 9 bases to trimming and J lost 6 bases; unmatched junction nucleotides: 7. The CDR3 spells CARRTGDAEAFF. Written as DNA, the CDR3 is TGTGCCAGACGAACAGGGGACGCTGAAGCTTTCTTT.

J is TRBJ2-1 and V is TRBV5-5; the match to TRBD1 covers 12 bases. CDR3 length: 16 residues. The V gene end was trimmed by 4 bases and the J gene end by 6 bases; junction bases not matched to a gene: 8. CDR1 is SGHKS, CDR2 YYEKEE, per germline (reference sequence). CDR3 residues: CASSSTRDRGLNEQFF. CDR3 DNA sequence: TGTGCCAGCAGCAGCACCAGGGACAGGGGGCTCAATGAGCAGTTCTTC.

V is TRBV12-3 or TRBV12-4 and J is TRBJ2-5; 7 bases map to TRBD1. This CDR3 comprises 14 residues. With V trimmed by 6 bases and J by 0 bases, 4 bases remained unmatched. CDR3 amino acids: CASRLDRYQETQYF. Written as DNA, the CDR3 is TGTGCCAGCAGGCTGGACAGGTACCAAGAGACCCAGTACTTC.

This chain links TRBV5-1 with TRBJ2-7, with TRBD2 matching over 8 bases. From germline, CDR1 is SGHRS and CDR2 YFSETQ. CDR3 length equals 13 residues. The ends lost 7 bases at V and 3 bases at J; junction bases unmatched: 6. CDR3 bases: TGCGCCAGCGCGGCGGGAGGAGGCTACGAGCAGTACTTC. Protein: CASAAGGGYEQYF.

The rearrangement links TRBV29-1 to TRBJ1-2, with D unclear. The CDR3 is 11 residues long. Trimming took 4 bases from V and 8 from J, leaving 11 bases between them. Germline CDR1 is SQVTM and CDR2 is ANQGSEA. The CDR3 spells CSVGSNGGYTF. In nucleotides, the CDR3 is TGCAGCGTTGGGTCCAATGGGGGCTACACCTTC.

The chain joins TRBV20-1 to TRBJ2-4, with D possibly TRBD1 on 6 matching bases. V shed 8 bases and J shed 6 bases, with 17 bases lying between them. From germline, CDR1 is DFQATT and CDR2 SNEGSKA (reference sequence). This CDR3 has 13 residues. This CDR3 reads CSKGSGGGNIQYF. The CDR3 DNA follows: TGCAGTAAGGGGAGTGGGGGCGGAAACATTCAGTACTTC.

DNA for the CDR3: TGCGCCAGCAGAATGGGACAGCAAGAGACCCAGTACTTC. Protein sequence: CASRMGQQETQYF. The chain carries TRBV5-1 and TRBJ2-5; 7 positions agree with TRBD1. Germline V gives CDR1 SGHRS, CDR2 YFSETQ. Trimming took 5 bases from V and 2 from J; bases not matched to a gene: 3. This CDR3 has 13 amino acids.

This clonotype has just a few counts. V is TRBV29-1 and J is TRBJ1-4; 7 positions match TRBD1. The CDR3 covers 13 residues. CDR1 and CDR2 (germline): SQVTM, ANQGSEA. Trimming cost V 7 bases and J 5 bases; bases outside gene matches: 7. The CDR3 here is CSAETGRNEKLFF. Here the CDR3 DNA reads TGCAGCGCTGAGACAGGGAGGAATGAAAAACTGTTTTTT.

The V call is TRBV20-1, the J call TRBJ2-5, with 7 bases matching TRBD1. CDR3 size: 12 residues. The J segment lost 4 bases and the V segment lost 3 bases, leaving 2 bases of the junction unmatched. Germline lookup yields CDR1 DFQATT and CDR2 SNEGSKA (reference sequence). The CDR3 DNA follows: TGCAGTGCTAGCCGACAGGGAGAGACCCAGTACTTC. This sequence encodes CSASRQGETQYF.

The chain recombines TRBV28 with TRBJ2-3; D is undetermined. The CDR3 is 13 residues long. From germline, CDR1 is MDHEN and CDR2 SYDVKM. V shed 5 bases and J shed 4 bases, with 10 bases lying between them. The CDR3 DNA reads as TGTGCCAGCAGTCCGGCGAACTCAGATACGCAGTATTTT. Its translation: CASSPANSDTQYF.

The CDR3 sequence is CASSLARQGGNTF. CDR3 nucleotides: TGTGCCAGCAGCTTAGCGAGGCAGGGTGGAAACACCTTC. The chain recombines TRBV7-2 with TRBJ1-2, with a possible D match to TRBD1 (5 bases). Per germline, CDR1 SGHTA and CDR2 FQGNSA. Deletions cut 0 bases from V and 12 bases from J, with 14 bases between. CDR3 length equals 13 residues.

The V call is TRBV20-1, the J call TRBJ2-5; maybe TRBD1 (6 bases). Deletions cut 0 bases from V and 2 bases from J, with 10 bases between. The CDR3 spans 14 residues. The germline CDR1 and CDR2 sequences are DFQATT and SNEGSKA (reference sequence). CDR3: CSARDVQGQETQYF. The CDR3 bases are TGCAGTGCTAGAGATGTACAGGGACAAGAGACCCAGTACTTC.

This clonotype was seen a handful of times. This sequence joins TRBV20-1 and TRBJ2-3; 10 bases agree with TRBD2. Trimming removed 5 bases from V and 2 bases from J; junction bases left unmatched: 13. Germline V CDR1 and CDR2: DFQATT, SNEGSKA (reference sequence). The CDR3 covers 17 residues. CDR3 in amino acids: CSAELLLAGGDTDTQYF. CDR3 in DNA: TGCAGTGCTGAGCTCCTATTAGCGGGGGGTGACACAGATACGCAGTATTTT.

The chain couples TRBV4-1 to TRBJ2-4, with TRBD2 as a possible D gene (6 bases). With 2 bases removed from V and 4 bases from J, the gap between germline ends came to 30 bases. CDR1 and CDR2 (germline): MGHRA, YSYEKL. CDR3 length: 21 amino acids. In nucleotides, the CDR3 is TGCGCCAGCAGCCAAAGACTTGGTACCGGGACTCCGAATCCGAATAAAAACATTCAGTACTTC. Protein product: CASSQRLGTGTPNPNKNIQYF.

The chain couples TRBV6-2 or TRBV6-3 to TRBJ2-7; no firm D call. V lost 6 bases to trimming and J lost 5 bases, with 8 bases between them. Germline V gene sequence: CDR1 MNHEY, CDR2 SVGEGT. This CDR3 has 11 amino acids. CDR3 protein: CASSFINEQYF. CDR3 bases: TGTGCCAGCAGCTTTATTAACGAGCAGTACTTC.

This clonotype was seen a handful of times. This sequence joins TRBV9 and TRBJ2-3; 10 bases align to TRBD1. Germline V gene lookup returns CDR1 SGDLS and CDR2 YYNGEE. V gave up 4 bases and J gave up 4 bases; unmatched junction bases: 15. The CDR3 has 18 residues. This chain's CDR3 is CASSSWDRGWREPDTQYF. CDR3 coding DNA: TGTGCCAGCAGCTCTTGGGACAGGGGCTGGCGGGAGCCAGATACGCAGTATTTT.

The rearrangement uses TRBV18 and TRBJ2-3; D is undetermined. V was trimmed by 1 base and J by 4 bases, leaving 15 bases between them. The CDR3 contains 16 residues. The germline CDR1 and CDR2 sequences are KGHSH and LQKENI. CDR3 bases: TGTGCCAGCTCACCACTCGAGGTCCTCAAAGCAGATACGCAGTATTTT. It encodes CASSPLEVLKADTQYF.